This T cell receptor (beta chain) was obtained from a study of T cells in tuberculosis. On the study more broadly: IGRA-negative adolescents, IGRA-positive adolescents with latent tuberculosis and adults with active tuberculosis formed this South African cohort.

Adolescents were screened for latent TB by skin test and IGRA. CDR1 is WSHSY and CDR2 is SAAADI in the germline V gene. This CDR3 has 15 amino acids. V was cut by 6 bases and J by 6 bases, with 15 bases left in between. Only in-frame clones appear in the TCRdb table, and some are missing; sequencing was by immunoSEQ multiplex PCR. The data contain more than 35,000 clones, almost 95% of them seen just once; the ten biggest clones take up around 10%. This sequence was found in a donor aged 10-35 years with latent tuberculosis or without tuberculosis infection. Some clones in this sample may be carry-over from other donors' samples. Sequenced sample: PBMCs. The chain is built from TRBV10-2 and TRBJ1-6; tentatively, D is TRBD1 (6 bases). The CDR3 nucleotides are TGCGCCAGCAGGGACCGGACAGCTGTTAATTCACCCCTCCACTTT. It yields the protein CASRDRTAVNSPLHF.